This T cell receptor (beta chain) appears in the sequencing data of a study of Graves' ophthalmopathy and Graves' hyperthyroidism. V was clipped by 1 base and J by 2 bases; unmatched bases: 2. Germline V gene sequence: CDR1 WNHNN, CDR2 SYGVQD (reference sequence). This CDR3 has 14 amino acids. This clonotype was recorded many times. Transcripts of RNA were the source for amplifying TCR beta CDR3 regions. First-round RT-PCR used HTBI primers; second-round multiplex PCR followed. One entry per CDR3 protein, called by TCRdb with MiXCR from the multiplex PCR reads. The sample consists of about 400,000 distinct CDR3 sequences, 15% to 19% of them appearing once.

This chain links TRBV10-1 with TRBJ2-7; 7 bases line up with TRBD1. This clonotype was sampled from a woman between 18 and 29 years old with stable Graves' hyperthyroidism. Material: peripheral blood. In DNA, the CDR3 is TGCGCCAGCAGTGAGTTGGACAGGCCCTACGAGCAGTACTTC. Amino acids: CASSELDRPYEQYF.